The sequence of this TCR beta chain was determined in a study of shared clonotypes between healthy human individuals. Study in general: Each donor's CD8 memory used one plate, CD8 naive two, each CD4 subset three.

Sorted-subset replicate PCR reactions were performed with 150 to 200 ng DNA, corresponding to some 32,000 T cell genomes. Sequencing was performed with immunoSEQ multiplex PCR; in TCRdb, only in-frame clones are kept and a portion is missing. This table holds roughly 380,000 clones, approximately 96% found once. Germline V lookup: CDR1 SEHNR, CDR2 FQNEAQ (reference sequence). Trimming at V came to 8 bases and at J to 2 bases, leaving 9 bases not matched to a gene. CDR3 length equals 15 residues. General study findings and limits: Against clonotypes common to all four donors, non-shared ones had lower generation probabilities.

Details on this clone: Antigen: not known.

The rearrangement joins TRBV7-9 to TRBJ2-3, with 8 bases aligning to TRBD2. This TCR derives from a young man in good health. Sequenced sample: memory CD8+ T cells sorted from blood. This sample's subset: CD45RO+ cells pooled with CCR7-negative TemRA cells. The CDR3 loop reads CASGSGNPPTDTQYF. The DNA for the CDR3 is TGTGCCAGCGGTAGCGGGAATCCCCCCACAGATACGCAGTATTTT. The variable domain in full, completed from reference TRBV7-9 and TRBJ2-3, reads DTGVSQNPRHKITKRGQNVTFRCDPISEHNRLYWYRQTLGQGPEFLTYFQNEAQLEKSRLLSDRFSAERPKGSFSTLEIQRTEQGDSAMYLCASGSGNPPTDTQYFGPGTRLTVL.